This T cell receptor beta chain emerged from a study of blood T cell repertoires in COVID-19. This table comes from immunoSEQ multiplex PCR, and its TCRdb copy is limited to in-frame clones, with some not included. Of approximately 46,000 clones listed, about 90% are singletons. This receptor was obtained from a man in his 70s with active COVID-19. Sequenced input: peripheral blood.

In nucleotides, the CDR3 is TGCGCCAGCAGCCAAGAGTCGACAGGGGGCTATACTGAAGCTTTCTTT. This gives the protein CASSQESTGGYTEAFF. The chain is built from TRBV4-3 and TRBJ1-1; 10 nucleotides align to TRBD1. J lost 5 bases, V lost 0 bases, and 6 bases had no gene match. From germline, CDR1 is LGHNA and CDR2 YSLEER. CDR3 length: 16 amino acids.